The 32 T cell receptor beta chains below come from one sample, sequenced in a study of CD8+ T cells in alopecia areata. After isolation, RNA underwent reverse transcription to generate cDNA as the sequencing template. The protocol was immunoSEQ multiplex PCR, while the TCRdb copy is restricted to in-frame clones and leaves out a portion. The sample has some 120,000 clones; approximately 60% are singletons. The treatment was: oral pan-JAK inhibitor, 5-10 mg twice daily. The sample here was CD4+ T cells sorted from blood, taken at week 4, from a patient treated with tofacitinib. The receptors shown here come from a human donor with alopecia areata.

As for this clone: Other DNA sequences in this specimen translate into the identical CDR3. This rearrangement joins TRBV5-1 to TRBJ2-3; maybe TRBD1 (6 bases). The CDR3 has 14 residues. The V and J ends lost 2 bases and 0 bases respectively, with 7 bases between them. CDR1 SGHRS and CDR2 YFSETQ come from the germline V gene. The CDR3 sequence is CASSLGQSTDTQYF. The DNA for the CDR3 is TGCGCCAGCAGCTTAGGACAGAGCACAGATACGCAGTATTTT.

The chain recombines TRBV2 with TRBJ2-4, with D perhaps assigned TRBD1 or TRBD2 (5 bases each). The germline V gene has CDR1 SNHLY and CDR2 FYNNEI. The CDR3 sequence is 15 residues long. Deletions cut 4 bases from V and 2 bases from J, with 12 bases between. The DNA for the CDR3 is TGTGCCAGCAGTGCCTACCGGGACCCCAAAAACATTCAGTACTTC. Translated, it gives CASSAYRDPKNIQYF.

V and J are TRBV25-1 and TRBJ1-2; D unclear. V dropped 10 bases and J dropped 1 base, with 10 bases sitting between them. The CDR3 sequence is 12 residues long. Looked up from germline, CDR1 is MGHDK and CDR2 is SYGVNS. The CDR3 reads CATQYINYGYTF. The DNA of the CDR3 is TGTGCCACCCAGTATATTAACTATGGCTACACCTTC.

This sequence joins TRBV4-2 and TRBJ1-4; the D is unclear. Trimming removed 6 bases from V and 3 bases from J, with 11 bases in between. CDR1 and CDR2 from the germline V gene are LGHNA and YNFKEQ. The CDR3 consists of 14 residues. CDR3 sequence reads: CASSEQTSNEKLFF. DNA for the CDR3: TGTGCCAGCAGTGAGCAGACTTCTAATGAAAAACTGTTTTTT.

This clone turned up a few times. This chain links TRBV29-1 with TRBJ2-3; 10 bases map to TRBD1. The CDR3 runs to 14 residues. Trimming took 5 bases from V and 5 from J; bases not matched to a gene: 7. Germline CDR1 and CDR2: SQVTM and ANQGSEA. CDR3 DNA: TGCAGCGTTCGGCCGGGACAGGGGCAAGATACGCAGTATTTT. This encodes CSVRPGQGQDTQYF.

V usage is TRBV30 and J usage is TRBJ2-7; D is unresolved. This CDR3 comprises 11 residues. Trimming took 2 bases from V and 4 from J, leaving 6 bases between them. CDR1 and CDR2 from the germline V gene are GTSNPN and SVGIG (reference sequence). CDR3 residues: CAWSRQYEQYF. The CDR3 region has the DNA TGTGCCTGGAGTCGACAATACGAGCAGTACTTC.

The chain combines TRBV7-9 with TRBJ2-7; D not resolved. CDR3 size: 11 residues. The V end lost 8 bases, the J end lost 1 base, and 6 bases lay between the germline ends. Germline V gives CDR1 SEHNR, CDR2 FQNEAQ (reference sequence). The CDR3 protein is CASVQSYEQYF. The CDR3 bases are TGTGCCAGCGTGCAGTCCTACGAGCAGTACTTC.

The chain combines TRBV19 with TRBJ1-5; TRBD1 agrees at 7 bases. CDR3 length: 13 amino acids. J was trimmed by 3 bases and V by 7 bases; bases with no gene match: 3. Germline CDR1 and CDR2: LNHDA and SQIVND (reference sequence). This chain's CDR3 is CASTGTANQPQHF. Here the CDR3 DNA reads TGTGCCAGTACCGGGACAGCCAATCAGCCCCAGCATTTT.

This rearrangement joins TRBV29-1 to TRBJ2-2; D possibly uses TRBD1 or TRBD2 (5 bases each). The CDR3 sequence is 13 residues long. In germline, CDR1 is SQVTM, CDR2 ANQGSEA. The ends were cut back, 7 bases at V and 3 bases at J, with 12 bases in the middle. The CDR3 region is CSGDLGHTGELFF. CDR3 nucleotide sequence: TGCAGCGGGGACCTTGGGCACACCGGGGAGCTGTTTTTT.

The rearrangement links TRBV7-9 to TRBJ1-1; no clear D gene. CDR1 SEHNR and CDR2 FQNEAQ come from the germline V gene (reference sequence). The ends were cut back, 6 bases at V and 8 bases at J, with 16 bases in the middle. The CDR3 contains 13 residues. This chain's CDR3 is CASRDLGPDEAFF. The CDR3, as DNA: TGTGCCAGCAGAGACCTAGGACCAGACGAAGCTTTCTTT.

This clone was counted between two and nine times. The rearrangement links TRBV25-1 to TRBJ1-4; no firm D call. The CDR3 loop spans 14 amino acids. V lost 6 bases to trimming and J lost 7 bases, with 15 bases between them. Per germline, CDR1 MGHDK and CDR2 SYGVNS. In DNA form, the CDR3 reads TGTGCCAGCAGCTACCCTGAGGGCGGTGAAAAACTGTTTTTT. It specifies CASSYPEGGEKLFF.

The rearrangement joins TRBV29-1 to TRBJ2-5; no clear D. The CDR3 extends over 14 amino acids. Germline values: CDR1 SQVTM, CDR2 ANQGSEA. The V end lost 1 base, the J end lost 6 bases, and 15 bases lay between the germline ends. The CDR3 DNA follows: TGCAGCGTTGAAGTTTTAGGTCACCGAAAGACCCAGTACTTC. It translates to CSVEVLGHRKTQYF.

The chain uses TRBV5-1 and TRBJ2-7, with D hard to call. The CDR3 runs 15 residues. From germline, CDR1 is SGHRS and CDR2 YFSETQ. The V end lost 6 bases, the J end lost 5 bases, and 21 bases lay between the germline ends. The CDR3 DNA reads as TGCGCCAGCAAACCTGAGGCGGTGCGCTTGGACGAGCAGTACTTC. Translating it yields CASKPEAVRLDEQYF.

The chain carries TRBV27 and TRBJ2-5; TRBD2 is a possible D gene (5 bases). Trimming took 3 bases from V and 5 from J, leaving 10 bases between them. CDR1 and CDR2 from the germline V gene are MNHEY and SMNVEV (reference sequence). The CDR3 totals 13 residues. Here the CDR3 DNA reads TGTGCCAGCAGTTTCACCAGAGGGGAGACCCAGTACTTC. Its protein product is CASSFTRGETQYF.

This clone appeared once. V usage is TRBV9 and J usage is TRBJ2-5; D unclear. The CDR3 sequence is 14 residues long. V shed 6 bases and J shed 1 base, with 13 bases lying between them. Germline CDR1 SGDLS, CDR2 YYNGEE. CDR3: CASNPGDGQETQYF. CDR3 coding DNA: TGTGCCAGCAACCCCGGCGACGGCCAAGAGACCCAGTACTTC.

The chain has TRBV6-5 and TRBJ1-1; 8 bases line up with TRBD1. V was pared by 4 bases and J by 1 base, with 2 bases of the junction left unmatched. The CDR3 consists of 14 residues. The germline V gene has CDR1 MNHEY and CDR2 SVGAGI. The CDR3 loop reads CASSLGQGNTEAFF. The CDR3 DNA sequence: TGTGCCAGCAGTTTAGGACAGGGGAACACTGAAGCTTTCTTT.

This clone was counted between two and nine times. The chain carries TRBV27 and TRBJ1-2; 7 bases map to TRBD1. This CDR3 is built from 13 residues. Per germline, CDR1 MNHEY and CDR2 SMNVEV (reference sequence). The junction had 5 bases not matched to a gene; V was cut back by 6 bases and J by 4 bases. CDR3 DNA: TGTGCCAGCAGCCAAACAGGGGCCTATGGCTACACCTTC. As protein: CASSQTGAYGYTF.

The CDR3 region has the DNA TGCGCCAGCAGCAGGGACAGCTACTACGAGCAGTACTTC. It codes for CASSRDSYYEQYF. The chain has TRBV5-1 and TRBJ2-7, with 7 bases lining up with TRBD1. The ends lost 4 bases at V and 3 bases at J; junction bases unmatched: 4. The CDR3 sequence is 13 residues long. CDR1 is SGHRS and CDR2 is YFSETQ in the germline V gene. Complete variable domain (other parts from reference TRBV5-1 and TRBJ2-7): KAGVTQTPRYLIKTRGQQVTLSCSPISGHRSVSWYQQTPGQGLQFLFEYFSETQRNKGNFPGRFSGRQFSNSRSEMNVSTLELGDSALYLCASSRDSYYEQYFGPGTRLTVT.

This chain connects TRBV9 to TRBJ2-7; D may be TRBD2 (5 bases). The CDR3 has 13 residues. Deletions cut 0 bases from V and 7 bases from J, with 11 bases between. Germline CDR1 and CDR2: SGDLS and YYNGEE. In DNA, the CDR3 is TGTGCCAGCAGCGTAGGTCAGTCGGGAGAGCAGTACTTC. This encodes CASSVGQSGEQYF.

In its sample, this clone was seen a few times. The chain employs TRBV20-1 and TRBJ2-7; no firm D call. With 6 bases removed from V and 3 bases from J, the gap between germline ends came to 9 bases. The V gene's germline CDR1 is DFQATT and CDR2 SNEGSKA (reference sequence). CDR3 length: 11 residues. The CDR3 here is CSASDLYEQYF. As DNA, the CDR3 is TGCAGTGCCTCCGACCTCTACGAGCAGTACTTC.

The V call is TRBV5-1, the J call TRBJ2-1, with D possibly matching TRBD1 (5 bases). V gave up 2 bases and J gave up 1 base, with 7 bases separating them. Germline V gives CDR1 SGHRS, CDR2 YFSETQ. The CDR3 has 14 amino acids. CDR3 DNA sequence: TGCGCCAGCAGCTTACAGGATTCCTACAATGAGCAGTTCTTC. It yields the protein CASSLQDSYNEQFF.

The gene calls are TRBV6-5 and TRBJ2-5; D tentatively fits TRBD1 or TRBD2 (6 bases each). CDR3 length equals 14 residues. Trimming shortened V by 7 bases and J by 4 bases, and 16 bases separated the two germline ends. Germline values: CDR1 MNHEY, CDR2 SVGAGI. The CDR3 nucleotides read TGTGCCAGCAAAGAAGCGGAGGGGGGAGAGACCCAGTACTTC. Its translation is CASKEAEGGETQYF.

The J gene is TRBJ2-4, the V gene TRBV28; D is perhaps TRBD1 (6 bases). CDR1 is MDHEN, CDR2 SYDVKM, per germline. Trimming removed 6 bases from V and 2 bases from J, with 14 bases in between. This CDR3 contains 15 residues. The CDR3 is CASRDSPLTKNIQYF. The DNA of the CDR3 is TGTGCCAGCAGGGACAGTCCCCTGACCAAAAACATTCAGTACTTC. Using reference TRBV28 and TRBJ2-4 for the parts outside the CDR3, the full variable domain is DVKVTQSSRYLVKRTGEKVFLECVQDMDHENMFWYRQDPGLGLRLIYFSYDVKMKEKGDIPEGYSVSREKKERFSLILESASTNQTSMYLCASRDSPLTKNIQYFGAGTRLSVL.

The chain is built from TRBV7-8 and TRBJ2-1; 7 bases align to TRBD2. Germline V CDR1 and CDR2: SGHVS, FQNEAQ. The V segment lost 5 bases and the J segment 5 bases; nucleotides outside the gene matches: 9. The CDR3 runs to 15 residues. DNA of the CDR3: TGTGCCAGCAGCCCCGGGAGGCTAGCGGACAATGAGCAGTTCTTC. It codes for CASSPGRLADNEQFF.

About this clone: This CDR3 is also generated by other DNA sequences in the sample. The chain employs TRBV7-9 and TRBJ1-5; D perhaps matches TRBD1 (6 bases). This CDR3 has 13 residues. Germline assignment: CDR1 SEHNR and CDR2 FQNEAQ (reference sequence). V lost 2 bases and J 4 bases, leaving 6 bases between the germline ends. The CDR3 is CASSLQGNQPQHF. The CDR3 DNA follows: TGTGCCAGCAGCTTACAGGGGAATCAGCCCCAGCATTTT.

The genes are TRBV5-6 and TRBJ2-7; weak D call: TRBD2 (6 bases). This CDR3 is 15 amino acids long. Germline-derived CDR1 and CDR2 are SGHDT and YYEEEE. V was pared by 0 bases and J by 1 base, with 11 bases between. This CDR3 reads CASSLVWLASYEQYF. In DNA, the CDR3 is TGTGCCAGCAGCTTGGTCTGGCTAGCGTCCTACGAGCAGTACTTC.

The rearrangement joins TRBV15 to TRBJ1-2; D is perhaps TRBD1 (5 bases). The CDR3 runs to 15 residues. Germline V gene sequence: CDR1 LNHNV, CDR2 YYDKDF (reference sequence). V was pared by 3 bases and J by 3 bases, with 14 bases between. Here the CDR3 reads CATSSRGLGDYGYTF. DNA of the CDR3: TGTGCCACCAGCAGTCGGGGCCTGGGAGACTATGGCTACACCTTC.

V usage is TRBV27 and J usage is TRBJ1-6; TRBD1 aligns across 9 bases. The germline V gene encodes CDR1 MNHEY and CDR2 SMNVEV (reference sequence). With V trimmed by 3 bases and J by 8 bases, 11 bases remained unmatched. The CDR3 has 17 amino acids. CDR3 loop: CASSFEAWGQGYSPLHF. CDR3 sequence (DNA): TGTGCCAGCAGTTTTGAGGCCTGGGGACAGGGTTATTCACCCCTCCACTTT.

The V and J genes are TRBV4-1 and TRBJ2-7, with 11 positions matching TRBD2. Per the germline V gene, CDR1 is MGHRA and CDR2 is YSYEKL. Trimming cost V 4 bases and J 4 bases; bases outside gene matches: 9. The CDR3 has 16 residues. The CDR3 DNA is TGCGCCAGCAGCCCGGGACTAGCGGCACCTACTTACGAGCAGTACTTC. This codes for CASSPGLAAPTYEQYF.

The rearrangement links TRBV30 to TRBJ2-3; possible D gene TRBD1, 7 bases. With 0 bases removed from V and 4 bases from J, the gap between germline ends came to 14 bases. The CDR3 spans 15 residues. Per germline, CDR1 GTSNPN and CDR2 SVGIG (reference sequence). Written as DNA, the CDR3 is TGTGCCTGGAGTGTACGGCAGGGGGAGGCAGATACGCAGTATTTT. This encodes CAWSVRQGEADTQYF.

This clone was seen a handful of times. The chain uses TRBV29-1 and TRBJ2-5, with 13 bases fitting TRBD2. With 6 bases clipped from V and 3 bases from J, the junction kept 13 bases outside the gene matches. The CDR3 runs to 17 residues. Germline CDR1 and CDR2: SQVTM and ANQGSEA. CDR3 sequence: CSVKPITGTSGKETQYF. The CDR3 DNA follows: TGCAGCGTGAAACCGATAACCGGGACTAGCGGGAAAGAGACCCAGTACTTC. Complete variable domain (other parts from reference TRBV29-1 and TRBJ2-5): SAVISQKPSRDICQRGTSLTIQCQVDSQVTMMFWYRQQPGQSLTLIATANQGSEATYESGFVIDKFPISRPNLTFSTLTVSNMSPEDSSIYLCSVKPITGTSGKETQYFGPGTRLLVL.

The chain recombines TRBV7-2 with TRBJ2-7, with D possibly being TRBD1 (5 bases). The CDR3 runs 15 residues. Germline loops: CDR1 SGHTA, CDR2 FQGNSA. Trimming left V 2 bases short and J 0 bases short, with 11 bases between. CDR3 sequence (DNA): TGTGCCAGCAGCTTAAGGGGTGTGGACTCCTACGAGCAGTACTTC. Translating it yields CASSLRGVDSYEQYF.